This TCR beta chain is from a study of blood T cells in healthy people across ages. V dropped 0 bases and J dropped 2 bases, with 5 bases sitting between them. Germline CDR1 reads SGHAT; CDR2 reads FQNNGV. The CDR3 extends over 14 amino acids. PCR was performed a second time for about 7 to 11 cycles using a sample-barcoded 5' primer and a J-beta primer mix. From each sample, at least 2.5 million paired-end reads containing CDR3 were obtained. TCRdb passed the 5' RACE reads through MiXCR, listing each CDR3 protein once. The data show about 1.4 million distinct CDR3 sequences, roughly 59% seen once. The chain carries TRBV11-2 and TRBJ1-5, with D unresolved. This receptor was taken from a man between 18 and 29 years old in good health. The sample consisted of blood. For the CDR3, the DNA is TGTGCCAGCAGCTTAGATCTGGGCAATCAGCCCCAGCATTTT. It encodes CASSLDLGNQPQHF. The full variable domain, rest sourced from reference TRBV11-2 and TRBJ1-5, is EAGVAQSPRYKIIEKRQSVAFWCNPISGHATLYWYQQILGQGPKLLIQFQNNGVVDDSQLPKDRFSAERLKGVDSTLKIQPAKLEDSAVYLCASSLDLGNQPQHFGDGTRLSIL.